Following are 5 T cell receptor beta chains from one sample sequenced in a study of control samples from healthy donors and cancer patients. Repertoires were generated with immunoSEQ multiplex PCR, while TCRdb's copy carries only in-frame clones and drops some. The sample shows some 120,000 clones, roughly 93% of them seen only once. Specimen: blood. The receptor set was obtained from a man younger than 40 in good health.

The chain employs TRBV4-1 and TRBJ1-2, with TRBD1 matching 9 bases. This CDR3 has 14 amino acids. Germline CDR1 MGHRA, CDR2 YSYEKL. After removal of 4 bases from V and 8 bases from J, the junction contained 8 bases not matched to a gene. The CDR3 sequence: CASSPTGGVGGYTF. Written as DNA, the CDR3 is TGCGCCAGCAGCCCCACAGGGGGCGTGGGAGGCTACACCTTC.

This chain's CDR3 is CASSLRRNYGYTF. The CDR3 coding sequence is TGTGCCAGCAGCCTTCGACGGAACTATGGCTACACCTTC. The chain couples TRBV14 to TRBJ1-2; D call uncertain. This CDR3 is built from 13 residues. Germline values: CDR1 SGHDN, CDR2 FVKESK. V lost 4 bases and J 2 bases, leaving 8 bases between the germline ends.

J is TRBJ1-2 and V is TRBV19, with 7 bases that match TRBD1. V shed 5 bases, J shed 3 bases, and the junction held 12 bases outside the gene matches. The germline gives CDR1 LNHDA, CDR2 SQIVND (reference sequence). The CDR3 totals 16 residues. The CDR3 spells CASSSKATGIYYGYTF. The DNA of the CDR3 is TGTGCCAGTAGTTCCAAAGCGACAGGGATTTACTATGGCTACACCTTC.

The rearrangement links TRBV10-3 to TRBJ1-6, with D hard to call. The CDR3 is made up of 13 amino acids. Germline values: CDR1 ENHRY, CDR2 SYGVKD. The V end lost 10 bases, the J end lost 7 bases, and 14 bases lay between the germline ends. This CDR3 reads CATKEGENSPLHF. CDR3 coding DNA: TGTGCCACGAAGGAGGGCGAGAATTCACCCCTCCACTTT.

This rearrangement joins TRBV12-2 to TRBJ1-2. TRBV12-2 is listed as a pseudogene. The CDR3 has 12 amino acids. The CDR3 region has the DNA TGTGCAAGTCGCTCCGGCAAACTACGGGTCTACTTC. The encoded protein is CASRSGKLRVYF.